This entry features one TCR beta chain sequence. This sample was included in a study of OX40 agonist ivuxolimab in advanced cancers. Assay: immunoSEQ multiplex PCR; the TCRdb copy retains only in-frame clones and omits some. The sample carries roughly 82,000 clones, 70% to 90% recorded once. Germline loops: CDR1 SGHRS, CDR2 YFSETQ. The CDR3 runs 16 residues. J was trimmed by 1 base and V by 2 bases; bases with no gene match: 3. The source was CD4+ or CD8+ T cells sorted from blood, collected in a trial of the OX40 agonist ivuxolimab. The sequence came from an adult with an advanced solid tumor such as melanoma, head and neck, liver or kidney cancer. V and J are TRBV5-1 and TRBJ2-5, with 12 bases matching TRBD2. The CDR3 sequence is CASSLGLAGTQETQYF. CDR3 in DNA: TGCGCCAGCAGCTTAGGACTAGCGGGGACCCAAGAGACCCAGTACTTC.